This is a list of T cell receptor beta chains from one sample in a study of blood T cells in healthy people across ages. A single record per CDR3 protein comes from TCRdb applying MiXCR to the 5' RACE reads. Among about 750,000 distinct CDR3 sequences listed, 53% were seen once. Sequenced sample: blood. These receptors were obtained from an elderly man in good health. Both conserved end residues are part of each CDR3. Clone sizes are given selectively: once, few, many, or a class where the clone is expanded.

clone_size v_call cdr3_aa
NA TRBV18 CASSPKHEQYF
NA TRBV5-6 CASSLPGQGATDTQYF
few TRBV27 CASSETGLWYEQYF
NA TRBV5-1 CASSLGGKGSYEQYF
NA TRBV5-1 CAGSLAAGETQYF
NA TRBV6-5 CASSYRFQGGYEQYF
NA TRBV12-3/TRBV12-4 CASSLVRGLSDEQFF
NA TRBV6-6 CASSRLGRYAYF
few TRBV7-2 CASSPRGAGEAFF
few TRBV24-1 CATSDPSAPDLDEQFF
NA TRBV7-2 CASSQTGPGANALTF
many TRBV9 CASSANTGDGETQYF
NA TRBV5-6 CASSPGREGAFF
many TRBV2 CASTTPGQGPYEQYF
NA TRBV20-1 CSARAVVRGYEKLFF
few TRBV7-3 CASSYPDRGLASSSYEQYF
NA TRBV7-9 CASSYLAYTYEQYF
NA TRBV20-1 CSAGARQGARPASGILRETQYF
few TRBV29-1 CSVGRPAGGTGNEQFF
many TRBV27 CASSFGDGREETQYF
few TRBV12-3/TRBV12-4 CASMADSNQPQHF
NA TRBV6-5 CASSYKGDEAFF
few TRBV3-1 CASGFSTAYNSPLHF
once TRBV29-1 CSAFRGMNTEAFF
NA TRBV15 CATSRSVPQGGREKLFF
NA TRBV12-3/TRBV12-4 CVSSPGQNTEAFF
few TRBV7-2 CASSKRPSGRSQLVADTQYF
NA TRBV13 CASSLRGLLQRRSYEQYF
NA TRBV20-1 CSARLSGSSYEQYF
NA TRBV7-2 CASSLGSGYNEQYF
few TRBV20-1 CSAIVGDRQNTEAFF
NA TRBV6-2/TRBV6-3 CASNPPRRGFYEQYF
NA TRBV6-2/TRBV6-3 CASRPGTGYTDTQYF
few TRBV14 CASSPGSSGRAVRYAYF
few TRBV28 CASSAGLAKNIQYF
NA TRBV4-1 CASSQPVAAREDRYAYF
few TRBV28 CASSSDGTGGIYGYTF
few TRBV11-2 CASSLQTSGIVQYF
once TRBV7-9 CSSSGLTGNYEQYF
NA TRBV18 CASSPPGGLAYETQYF
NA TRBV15 CATSRDEENIQYF
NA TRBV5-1 CASSQTPGLAPNEQFF
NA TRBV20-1 CSARDPRVLGEQYF